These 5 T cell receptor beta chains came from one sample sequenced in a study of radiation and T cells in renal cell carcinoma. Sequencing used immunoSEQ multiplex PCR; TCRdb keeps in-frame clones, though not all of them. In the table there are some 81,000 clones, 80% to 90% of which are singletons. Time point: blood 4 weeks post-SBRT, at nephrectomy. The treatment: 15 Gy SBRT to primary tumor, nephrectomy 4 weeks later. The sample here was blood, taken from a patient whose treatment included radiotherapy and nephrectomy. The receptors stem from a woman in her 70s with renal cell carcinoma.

The CDR3 reads CASSSTLSGANVLTF. As DNA, the CDR3 is TGCGCCAGCAGCTCCACACTCTCAGGGGCCAACGTCCTGACTTTC. This chain joins TRBV5-1 and TRBJ2-6, with unresolved D. Germline CDR1 reads SGHRS; CDR2 reads YFSETQ. V lost 3 bases, J lost 4 bases, and 11 bases lay in between. This CDR3 is built from 15 residues.

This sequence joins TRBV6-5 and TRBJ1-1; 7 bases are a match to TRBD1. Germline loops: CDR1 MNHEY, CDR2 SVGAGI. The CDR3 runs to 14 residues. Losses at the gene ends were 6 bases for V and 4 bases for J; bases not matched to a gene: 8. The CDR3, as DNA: TGTGCCAGCAGAGGGGGCAGGGGGGCCACTGAAGCTTTCTTT. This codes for CASRGGRGATEAFF.

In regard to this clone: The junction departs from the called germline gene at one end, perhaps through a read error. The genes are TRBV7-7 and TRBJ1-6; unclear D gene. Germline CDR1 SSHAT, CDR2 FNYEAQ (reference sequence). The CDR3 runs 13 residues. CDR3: CASSSDPNSPLHF. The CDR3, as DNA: TGTGCTAGCAGCTCGGACCCTAATTCACCCCTCCACTTT.

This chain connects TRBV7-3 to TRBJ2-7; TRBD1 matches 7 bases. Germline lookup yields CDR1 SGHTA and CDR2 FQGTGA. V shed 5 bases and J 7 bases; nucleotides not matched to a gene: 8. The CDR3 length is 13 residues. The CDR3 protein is CASSLNQDREQYF. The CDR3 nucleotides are TGTGCCAGCAGCCTAAACCAGGACAGGGAGCAGTACTTC.

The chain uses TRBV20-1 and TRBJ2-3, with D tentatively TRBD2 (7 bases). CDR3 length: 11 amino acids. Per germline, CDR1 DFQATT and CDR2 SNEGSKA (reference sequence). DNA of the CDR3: TGCAGGGTGGGGGGGCCAGATACGCAGTATTTT. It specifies CRVGGPDTQYF.